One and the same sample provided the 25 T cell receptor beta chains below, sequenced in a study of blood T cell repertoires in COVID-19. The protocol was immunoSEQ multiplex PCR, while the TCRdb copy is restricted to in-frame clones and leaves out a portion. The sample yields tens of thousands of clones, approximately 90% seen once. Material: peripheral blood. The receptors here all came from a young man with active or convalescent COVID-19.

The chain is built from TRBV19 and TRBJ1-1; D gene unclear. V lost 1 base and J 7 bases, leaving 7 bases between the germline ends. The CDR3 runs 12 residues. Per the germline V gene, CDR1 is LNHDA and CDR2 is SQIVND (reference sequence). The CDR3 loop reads CASSIGTVEAFF. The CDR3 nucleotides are TGTGCCAGTAGTATAGGAACAGTTGAAGCTTTCTTT. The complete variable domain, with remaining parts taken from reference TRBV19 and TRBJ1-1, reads DGGITQSPKYLFRKEGQNVTLSCEQNLNHDAMYWYRQDPGQGLRLIYYSQIVNDFQKGDIAEGYSVSREKKESFPLTVTSAQKNPTAFYLCASSIGTVEAFFGQGTRLTVV.

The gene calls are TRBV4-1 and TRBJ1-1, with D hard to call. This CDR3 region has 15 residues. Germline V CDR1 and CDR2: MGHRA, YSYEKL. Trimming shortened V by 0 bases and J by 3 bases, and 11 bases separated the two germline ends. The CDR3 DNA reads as TGCGCCAGCAGCCAAGATCCGGACTACTACACTGAAGCTTTCTTT. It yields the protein CASSQDPDYYTEAFF.

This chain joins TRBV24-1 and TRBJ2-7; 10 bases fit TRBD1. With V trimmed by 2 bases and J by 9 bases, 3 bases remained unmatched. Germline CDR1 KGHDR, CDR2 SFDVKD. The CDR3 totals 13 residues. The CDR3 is CATSDSGTGVQYF. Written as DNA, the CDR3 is TGTGCCACCAGTGATTCCGGGACAGGGGTGCAGTACTTC.

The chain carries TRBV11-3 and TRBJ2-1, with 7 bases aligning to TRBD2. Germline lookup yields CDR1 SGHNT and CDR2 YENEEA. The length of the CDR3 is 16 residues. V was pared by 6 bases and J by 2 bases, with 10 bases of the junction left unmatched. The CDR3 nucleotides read TGTGCCAGCAGTTCCATGAGAGGGAGGGCCTACAATGAGCAGTTCTTC. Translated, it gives CASSSMRGRAYNEQFF.

The CDR3 loop is CASSRGGYQETQYF. CDR3 nucleotides: TGTGCCAGCAGTCGCGGGGGGTACCAAGAGACCCAGTACTTC. The chain carries TRBV9 and TRBJ2-5; 8 positions agree with TRBD2. Losses at the gene ends were 5 bases for V and 0 bases for J; bases not matched to a gene: 3. CDR3 size: 14 residues. Per germline, CDR1 SGDLS and CDR2 YYNGEE.

The chain's CDR3 is CASSPGQHTEAFF. The CDR3 DNA reads TGTGCCAGCAGCCCCGGACAGCACACTGAAGCTTTCTTT. The chain is built from TRBV7-9 and TRBJ1-1; TRBD1 might be the D (6 bases). This CDR3 contains 13 residues. V lost 5 bases and J lost 3, with 10 bases in between. Germline values: CDR1 SEHNR, CDR2 FQNEAQ (reference sequence).

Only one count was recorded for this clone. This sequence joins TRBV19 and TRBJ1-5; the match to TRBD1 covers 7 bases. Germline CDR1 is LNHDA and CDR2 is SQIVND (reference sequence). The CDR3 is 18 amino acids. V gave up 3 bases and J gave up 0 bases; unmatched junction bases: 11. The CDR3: CASSILNRGAYSNQPQHF. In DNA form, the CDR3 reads TGTGCCAGTAGTATTTTAAACAGGGGCGCTTATAGCAATCAGCCCCAGCATTTT.

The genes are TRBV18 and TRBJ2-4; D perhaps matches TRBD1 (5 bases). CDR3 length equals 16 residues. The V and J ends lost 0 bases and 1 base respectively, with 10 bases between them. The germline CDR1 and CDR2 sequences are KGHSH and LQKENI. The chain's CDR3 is CASSPPGQGAKNIQYF. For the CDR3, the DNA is TGTGCCAGCTCACCACCAGGGCAGGGCGCCAAAAACATTCAGTACTTC.

The CDR3 DNA reads as TGTGCCAGCAGCTTACAGGGCTCTAGCACAGATACGCAGTATTTT. Translated, it gives CASSLQGSSTDTQYF. The chain links TRBV7-3 to TRBJ2-3, with D perhaps TRBD1 (5 bases). Germline CDR1 and CDR2: SGHTA and FQGTGA. The V end lost 2 bases, the J end lost 0 bases, and 9 bases lay between the germline ends. CDR3 length equals 15 residues. The whole variable domain, remainder taken from reference TRBV7-3 and TRBJ2-3, is GAGVSQTPSNKVTEKGKYVELRCDPISGHTALYWYRQSLGQGPEFLIYFQGTGAADDSGLPNDRFFAVRPEGSVSTLKIQRTERGDSAVYLCASSLQGSSTDTQYFGPGTRLTVL.

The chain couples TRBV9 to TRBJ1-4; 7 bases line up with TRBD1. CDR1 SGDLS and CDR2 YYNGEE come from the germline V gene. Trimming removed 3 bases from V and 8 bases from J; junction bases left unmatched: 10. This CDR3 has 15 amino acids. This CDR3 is CASSGKTGMGEKLFF. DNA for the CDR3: TGTGCCAGCAGCGGGAAGACAGGGATGGGCGAAAAACTGTTTTTT.

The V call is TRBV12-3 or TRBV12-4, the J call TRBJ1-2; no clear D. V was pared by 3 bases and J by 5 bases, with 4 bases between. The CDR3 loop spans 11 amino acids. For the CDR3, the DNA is TGTGCCAGCAGTTTTAGTTATGGCTACACCTTC. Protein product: CASSFSYGYTF.

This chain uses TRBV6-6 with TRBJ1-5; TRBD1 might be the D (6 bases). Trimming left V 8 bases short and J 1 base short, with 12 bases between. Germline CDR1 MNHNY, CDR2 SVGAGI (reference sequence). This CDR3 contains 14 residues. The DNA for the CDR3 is TGTGCCAGCGTCCGGCAGGGGAGCAATCAGCCCCAGCATTTT. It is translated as CASVRQGSNQPQHF.

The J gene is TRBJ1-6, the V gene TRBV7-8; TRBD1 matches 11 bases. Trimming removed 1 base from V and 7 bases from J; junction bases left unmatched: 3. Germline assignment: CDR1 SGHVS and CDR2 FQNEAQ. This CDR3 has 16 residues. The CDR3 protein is CASSLGTGGLNSPLHF. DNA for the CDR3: TGTGCCAGCAGCTTAGGGACAGGGGGCTTAAATTCACCCCTCCACTTT.

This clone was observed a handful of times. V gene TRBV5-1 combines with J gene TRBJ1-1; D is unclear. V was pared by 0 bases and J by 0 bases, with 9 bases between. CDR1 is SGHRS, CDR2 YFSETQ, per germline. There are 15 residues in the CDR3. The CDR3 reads CASSLAPGLNTEAFF. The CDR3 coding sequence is TGCGCCAGCAGCTTGGCGCCGGGTCTGAACACTGAAGCTTTCTTT.

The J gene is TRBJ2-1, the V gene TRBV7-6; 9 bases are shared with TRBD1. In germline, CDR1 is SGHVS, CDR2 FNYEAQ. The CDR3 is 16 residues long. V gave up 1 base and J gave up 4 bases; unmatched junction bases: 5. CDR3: CASSLGDRDPYNEQFF. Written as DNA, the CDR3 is TGTGCCAGCAGCTTAGGGGACAGGGACCCTTACAATGAGCAGTTCTTC.

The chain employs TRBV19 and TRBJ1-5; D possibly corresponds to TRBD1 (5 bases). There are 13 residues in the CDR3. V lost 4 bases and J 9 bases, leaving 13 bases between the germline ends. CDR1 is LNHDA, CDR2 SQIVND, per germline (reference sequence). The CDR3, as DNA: TGTGCCAGTAGTAGGGACTTTGGGCGGCCCCAGCATTTT. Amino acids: CASSRDFGRPQHF.

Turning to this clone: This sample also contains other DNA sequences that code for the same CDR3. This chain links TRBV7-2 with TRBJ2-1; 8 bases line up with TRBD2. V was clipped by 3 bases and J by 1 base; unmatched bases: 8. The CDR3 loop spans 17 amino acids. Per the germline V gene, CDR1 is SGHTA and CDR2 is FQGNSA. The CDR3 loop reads CASSLATSVSSYNEQFF. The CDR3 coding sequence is TGTGCCAGCAGCTTGGCGACTAGCGTATCATCCTACAATGAGCAGTTCTTC.

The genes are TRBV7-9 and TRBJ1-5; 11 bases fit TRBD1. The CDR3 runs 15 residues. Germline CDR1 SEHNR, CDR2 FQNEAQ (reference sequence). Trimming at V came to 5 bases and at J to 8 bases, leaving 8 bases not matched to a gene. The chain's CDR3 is CASSAGQGVLEPQHF. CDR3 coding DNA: TGTGCCAGCAGCGCGGGACAGGGGGTCTTAGAGCCCCAGCATTTT. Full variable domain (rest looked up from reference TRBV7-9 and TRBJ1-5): DTGVSQNPRHKITKRGQNVTFRCDPISEHNRLYWYRQTLGQGPEFLTYFQNEAQLEKSRLLSDRFSAERPKGSFSTLEIQRTEQGDSAMYLCASSAGQGVLEPQHFGDGTRLSIL.

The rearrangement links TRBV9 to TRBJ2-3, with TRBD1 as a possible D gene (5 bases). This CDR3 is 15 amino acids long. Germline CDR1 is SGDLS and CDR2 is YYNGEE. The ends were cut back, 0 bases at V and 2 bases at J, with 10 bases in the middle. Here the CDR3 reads CASSVGVRATDTQYF. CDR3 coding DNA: TGTGCCAGCAGCGTAGGCGTCAGGGCCACAGATACGCAGTATTTT.

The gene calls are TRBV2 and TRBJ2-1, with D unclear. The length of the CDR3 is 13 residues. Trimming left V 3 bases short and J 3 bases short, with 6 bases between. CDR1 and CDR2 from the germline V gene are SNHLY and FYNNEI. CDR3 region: CASSESNYNEQFF. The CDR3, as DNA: TGTGCCAGCAGTGAGTCCAACTACAATGAGCAGTTCTTC. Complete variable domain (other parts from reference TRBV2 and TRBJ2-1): EPEVTQTPSHQVTQMGQEVILRCVPISNHLYFYWYRQILGQKVEFLVSFYNNEISEKSEIFDDQFSVERPDGSNFTLKIRSTKLEDSAMYFCASSESNYNEQFFGPGTRLTVL.

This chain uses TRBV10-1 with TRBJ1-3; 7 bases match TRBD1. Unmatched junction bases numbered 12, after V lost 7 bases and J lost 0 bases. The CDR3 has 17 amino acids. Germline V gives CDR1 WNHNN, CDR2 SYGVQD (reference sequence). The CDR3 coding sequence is TGCGCCAGCATAGACACCGCCAGGGGGGACTCTGGAAACACCATATATTTT. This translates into CASIDTARGDSGNTIYF.

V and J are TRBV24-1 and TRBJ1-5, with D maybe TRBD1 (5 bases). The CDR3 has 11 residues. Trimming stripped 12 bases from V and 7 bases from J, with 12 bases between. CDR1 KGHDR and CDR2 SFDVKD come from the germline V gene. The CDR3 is CASHGGQPQHF. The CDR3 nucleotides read TGTGCCTCCCATGGGGGGCAGCCCCAGCATTTT.

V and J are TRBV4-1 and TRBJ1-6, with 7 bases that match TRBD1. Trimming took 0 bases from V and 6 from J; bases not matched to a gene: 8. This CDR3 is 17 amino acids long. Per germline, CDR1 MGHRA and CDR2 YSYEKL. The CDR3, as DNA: TGCGCCAGCAGCCAAGAAGAGGGGGCGAATTTTAATTCACCCCTCCACTTT. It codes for CASSQEEGANFNSPLHF.

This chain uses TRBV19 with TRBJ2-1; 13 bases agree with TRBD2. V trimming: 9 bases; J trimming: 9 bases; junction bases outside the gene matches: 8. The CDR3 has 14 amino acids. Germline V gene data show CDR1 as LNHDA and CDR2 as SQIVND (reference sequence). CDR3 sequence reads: CASGLAGVNGEQFF. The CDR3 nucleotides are TGTGCCAGCGGACTAGCGGGAGTTAATGGTGAGCAGTTCTTC.

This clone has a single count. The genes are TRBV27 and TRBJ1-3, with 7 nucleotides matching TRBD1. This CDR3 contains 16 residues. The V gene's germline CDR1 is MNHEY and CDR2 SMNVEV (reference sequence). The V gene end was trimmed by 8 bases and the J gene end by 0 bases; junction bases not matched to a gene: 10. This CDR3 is CASGVSQGISGNTIYF. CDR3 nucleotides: TGTGCCAGCGGGGTCTCACAGGGGATCTCTGGAAACACCATATATTTT.